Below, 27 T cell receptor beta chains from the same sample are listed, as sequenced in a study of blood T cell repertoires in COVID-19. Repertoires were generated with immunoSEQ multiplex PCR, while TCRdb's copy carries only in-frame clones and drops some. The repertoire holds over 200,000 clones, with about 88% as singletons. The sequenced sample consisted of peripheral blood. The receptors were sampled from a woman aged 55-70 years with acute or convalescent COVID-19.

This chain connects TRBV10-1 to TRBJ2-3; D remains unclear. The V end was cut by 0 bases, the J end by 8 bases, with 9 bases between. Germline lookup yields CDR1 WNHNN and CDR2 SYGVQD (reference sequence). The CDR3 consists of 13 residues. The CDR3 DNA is TGCGCCAGCAGTGAGTCCTCTACCGGTACGCAGTATTTT. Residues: CASSESSTGTQYF.

DNA for the CDR3: TGTGCCAGCAGTGACTCTCAGGGTGGCTATGGCTACACCTTC. Its protein product is CASSDSQGGYGYTF. The chain carries TRBV6-4 and TRBJ1-2, with TRBD1 as a possible D gene (5 bases). V was cut by 0 bases and J by 4 bases, with 9 bases left in between. Germline V CDR1 and CDR2: MRHNA, SNTAGT. The CDR3 spans 14 residues.

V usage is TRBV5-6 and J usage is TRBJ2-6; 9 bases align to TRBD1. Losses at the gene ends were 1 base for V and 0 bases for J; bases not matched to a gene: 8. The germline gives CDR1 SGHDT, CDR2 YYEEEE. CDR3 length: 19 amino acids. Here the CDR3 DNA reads TGTGCCAGCAGCTTGCGAAGGACAGGGGCACCCTCTGGGGCCAACGTCCTGACTTTC. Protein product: CASSLRRTGAPSGANVLTF.

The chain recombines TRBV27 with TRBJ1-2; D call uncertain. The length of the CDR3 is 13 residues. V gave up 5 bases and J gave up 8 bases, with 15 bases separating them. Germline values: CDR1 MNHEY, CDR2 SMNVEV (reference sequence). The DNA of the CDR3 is TGTGCCAGCAGTACTCCGGGCCCGGGAGGCTACACCTTC. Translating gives CASSTPGPGGYTF.

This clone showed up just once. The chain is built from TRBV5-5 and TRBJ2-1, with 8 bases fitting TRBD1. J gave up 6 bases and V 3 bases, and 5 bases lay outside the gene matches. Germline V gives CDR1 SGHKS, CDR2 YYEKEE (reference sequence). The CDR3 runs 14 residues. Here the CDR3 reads CASSSGTGFNEQFF. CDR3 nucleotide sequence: TGTGCCAGCAGCTCCGGGACAGGATTCAATGAGCAGTTCTTC.

As DNA, the CDR3 is TGTGCCAGCAGCCCAGAAGCAGGTTCGAACACTGAAGCTTTCTTT. Its protein product is CASSPEAGSNTEAFF. V and J are TRBV7-9 and TRBJ1-1; no reliable D call. Trimming shortened V by 5 bases and J by 1 base, and 14 bases separated the two germline ends. Germline CDR1 and CDR2: SEHNR and FQNEAQ (reference sequence). The CDR3 sequence is 15 residues long. Supplemented by reference TRBV7-9 and TRBJ1-1, the full variable domain reads DTGVSQNPRHKITKRGQNVTFRCDPISEHNRLYWYRQTLGQGPEFLTYFQNEAQLEKSRLLSDRFSAERPKGSFSTLEIQRTEQGDSAMYLCASSPEAGSNTEAFFGQGTRLTVV.

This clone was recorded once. CDR3 DNA sequence: TGTGCCAGCAGTCCCTGGACTAGCGGGAGGCGTAAAGGGTTGGAGACCCAGTACTTC. Protein product: CASSPWTSGRRKGLETQYF. The rearrangement links TRBV28 to TRBJ2-5, with TRBD2 matching over 14 bases. CDR3 size: 19 residues. V lost 5 bases to trimming and J lost 5 bases; unmatched junction nucleotides: 16. From germline, CDR1 is MDHEN and CDR2 SYDVKM. Variable domain in full (rest from reference TRBV28 and TRBJ2-5): DVKVTQSSRYLVKRTGEKVFLECVQDMDHENMFWYRQDPGLGLRLIYFSYDVKMKEKGDIPEGYSVSREKKERFSLILESASTNQTSMYLCASSPWTSGRRKGLETQYFGPGTRLLVL.

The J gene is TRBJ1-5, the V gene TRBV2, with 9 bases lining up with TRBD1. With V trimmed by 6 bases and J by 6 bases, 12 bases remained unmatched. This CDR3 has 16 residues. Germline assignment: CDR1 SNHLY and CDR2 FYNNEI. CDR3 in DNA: TGTGCCAGCAGGGCCCCAGGGACAGGGACCAGTCAGCCCCAGCATTTT. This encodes CASRAPGTGTSQPQHF.

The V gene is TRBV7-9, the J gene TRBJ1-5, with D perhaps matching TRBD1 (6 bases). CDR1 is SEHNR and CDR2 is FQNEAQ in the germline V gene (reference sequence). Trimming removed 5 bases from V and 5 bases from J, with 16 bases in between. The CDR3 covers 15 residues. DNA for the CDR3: TGTGCCAGCAGCATCACAGGGAAGGGGGATCAGCCCCAGCATTTT. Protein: CASSITGKGDQPQHF.

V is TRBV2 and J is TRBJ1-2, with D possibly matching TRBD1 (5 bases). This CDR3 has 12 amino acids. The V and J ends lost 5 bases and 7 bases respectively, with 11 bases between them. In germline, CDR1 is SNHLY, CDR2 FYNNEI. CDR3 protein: CASSFSGPGYTF. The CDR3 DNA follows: TGTGCCAGCAGTTTTTCAGGGCCTGGCTACACCTTC. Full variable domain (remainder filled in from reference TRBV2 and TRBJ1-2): EPEVTQTPSHQVTQMGQEVILRCVPISNHLYFYWYRQILGQKVEFLVSFYNNEISEKSEIFDDQFSVERPDGSNFTLKIRSTKLEDSAMYFCASSFSGPGYTFGSGTRLTVV.

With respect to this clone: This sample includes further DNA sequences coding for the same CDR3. The CDR3 DNA follows: TGTGCCTGGAGTCCAGGGAGCAATCAGCCCCAGCATTTT. Translation: CAWSPGSNQPQHF. This chain connects TRBV30 to TRBJ1-5; D perhaps matches TRBD1 (5 bases). V was trimmed by 2 bases and J by 1 base, leaving 6 bases between them. The CDR3 is 13 residues long. CDR1 and CDR2 (germline): GTSNPN, SVGIG (reference sequence).

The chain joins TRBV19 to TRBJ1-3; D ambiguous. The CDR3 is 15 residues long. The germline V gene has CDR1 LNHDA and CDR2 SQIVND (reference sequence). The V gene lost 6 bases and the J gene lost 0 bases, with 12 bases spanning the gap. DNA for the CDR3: TGTGCCAGTAGCTTGGCAGCTAGCTCTGGAAACACCATATATTTT. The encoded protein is CASSLAASSGNTIYF.

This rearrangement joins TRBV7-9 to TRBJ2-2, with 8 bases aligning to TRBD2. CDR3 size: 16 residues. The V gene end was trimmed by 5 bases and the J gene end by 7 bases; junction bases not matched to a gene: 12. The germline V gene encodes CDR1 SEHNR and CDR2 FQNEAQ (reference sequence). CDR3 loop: CASSVSESGRSGELFF. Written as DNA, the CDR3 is TGTGCCAGCAGCGTTTCCGAAAGCGGGAGAAGCGGGGAGCTGTTTTTT.

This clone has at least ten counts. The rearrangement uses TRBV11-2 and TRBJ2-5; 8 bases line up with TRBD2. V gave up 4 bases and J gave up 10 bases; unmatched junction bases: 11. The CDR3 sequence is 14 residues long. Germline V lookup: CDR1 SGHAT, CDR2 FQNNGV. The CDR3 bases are TGTGCCAGCAGCTCACTCCGGGGACTAGTAGACCAGTACTTC. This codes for CASSSLRGLVDQYF. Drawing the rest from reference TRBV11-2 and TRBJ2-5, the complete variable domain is EAGVAQSPRYKIIEKRQSVAFWCNPISGHATLYWYQQILGQGPKLLIQFQNNGVVDDSQLPKDRFSAERLKGVDSTLKIQPAKLEDSAVYLCASSSLRGLVDQYFGPGTRLLVL.

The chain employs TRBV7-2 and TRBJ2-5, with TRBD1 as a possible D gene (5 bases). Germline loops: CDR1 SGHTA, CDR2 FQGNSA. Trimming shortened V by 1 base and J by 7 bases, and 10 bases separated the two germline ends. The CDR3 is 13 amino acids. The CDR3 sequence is CASSLEQGGTQYF. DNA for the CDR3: TGTGCCAGCAGCTTAGAGCAGGGCGGGACCCAGTACTTC.

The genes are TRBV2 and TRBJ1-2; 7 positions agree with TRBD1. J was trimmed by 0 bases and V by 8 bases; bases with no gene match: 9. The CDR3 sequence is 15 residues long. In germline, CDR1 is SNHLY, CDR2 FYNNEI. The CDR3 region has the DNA TGTGCCAGCCTTAGGACAGGTGTAGCTAACTATGGCTACACCTTC. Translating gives CASLRTGVANYGYTF. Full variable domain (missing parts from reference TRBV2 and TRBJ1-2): EPEVTQTPSHQVTQMGQEVILRCVPISNHLYFYWYRQILGQKVEFLVSFYNNEISEKSEIFDDQFSVERPDGSNFTLKIRSTKLEDSAMYFCASLRTGVANYGYTFGSGTRLTVV.

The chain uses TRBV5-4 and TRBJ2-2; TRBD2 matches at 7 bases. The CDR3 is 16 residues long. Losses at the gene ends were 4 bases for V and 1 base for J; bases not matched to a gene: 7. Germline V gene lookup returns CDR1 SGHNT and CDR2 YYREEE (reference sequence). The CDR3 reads CASSPAGGGNTGELFF. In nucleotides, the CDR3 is TGTGCCAGCAGCCCCGCGGGCGGGGGGAACACCGGGGAGCTGTTTTTT. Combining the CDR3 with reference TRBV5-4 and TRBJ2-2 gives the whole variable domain ETGVTQSPTHLIKTRGQQVTLRCSSQSGHNTVSWYQQALGQGPQFIFQYYREEENGRGNFPPRFSGLQFPNYSSELNVNALELDDSALYLCASSPAGGGNTGELFFGEGSRLTVL.

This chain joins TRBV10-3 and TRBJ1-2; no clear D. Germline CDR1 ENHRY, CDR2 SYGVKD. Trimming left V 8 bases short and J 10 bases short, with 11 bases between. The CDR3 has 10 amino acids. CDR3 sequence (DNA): TGTGCCATCGGAGAGGGATACTACACCTTC. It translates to CAIGEGYYTF.

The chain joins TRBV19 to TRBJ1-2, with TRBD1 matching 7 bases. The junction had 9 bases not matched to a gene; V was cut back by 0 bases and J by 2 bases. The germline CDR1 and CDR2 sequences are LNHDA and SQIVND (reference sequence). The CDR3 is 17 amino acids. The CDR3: CASSIDLSTGMNYGYTF. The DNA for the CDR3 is TGTGCCAGTAGTATAGATCTGTCGACAGGGATGAACTATGGCTACACCTTC.

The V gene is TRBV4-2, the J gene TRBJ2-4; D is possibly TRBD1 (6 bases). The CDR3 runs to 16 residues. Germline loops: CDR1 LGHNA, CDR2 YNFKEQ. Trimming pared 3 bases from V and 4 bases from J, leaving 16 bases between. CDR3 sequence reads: CASSHGSGTRKNIQYF. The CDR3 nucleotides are TGTGCCAGCAGCCATGGATCCGGGACAAGAAAAAACATTCAGTACTTC.

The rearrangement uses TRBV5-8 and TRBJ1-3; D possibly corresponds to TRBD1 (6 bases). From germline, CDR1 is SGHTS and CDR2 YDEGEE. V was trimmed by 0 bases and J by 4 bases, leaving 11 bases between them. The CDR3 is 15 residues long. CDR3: CASSLAGGFGNTIYF. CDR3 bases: TGTGCCAGCAGCTTGGCGGGGGGCTTCGGAAACACCATATATTTT. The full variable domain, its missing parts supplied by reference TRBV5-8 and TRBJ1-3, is EAGVTQSPTHLIKTRGQQATLRCSPISGHTSVYWYQQALGLGLQFLLWYDEGEERNRGNFPPRFSGRQFPNYSSELNVNALELEDSALYLCASSLAGGFGNTIYFGEGSWLTVV.

CDR3 amino acids: CASRLQGQGAGNTIYF. Here the CDR3 DNA reads TGTGCCAGCAGACTACAGGGACAGGGAGCCGGAAACACCATATATTTT. The rearrangement joins TRBV7-2 to TRBJ1-3; 9 bases fit TRBD1. The CDR3 totals 16 residues. J was trimmed by 4 bases and V by 6 bases; bases with no gene match: 10. CDR1 is SGHTA, CDR2 FQGNSA, per germline.

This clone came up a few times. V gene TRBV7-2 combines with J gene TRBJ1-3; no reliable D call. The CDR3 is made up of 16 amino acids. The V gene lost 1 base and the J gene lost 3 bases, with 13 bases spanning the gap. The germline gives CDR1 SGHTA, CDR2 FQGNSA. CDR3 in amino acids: CASSLGAPGIGNTIYF. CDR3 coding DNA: TGTGCCAGCAGCTTAGGGGCCCCGGGAATTGGAAACACCATATATTTT.

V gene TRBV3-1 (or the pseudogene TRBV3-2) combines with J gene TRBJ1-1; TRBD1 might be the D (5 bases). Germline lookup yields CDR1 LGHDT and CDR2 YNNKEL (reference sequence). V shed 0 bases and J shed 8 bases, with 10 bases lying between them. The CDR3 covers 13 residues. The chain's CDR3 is CASSQDMTVEAFF. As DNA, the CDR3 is TGTGCCAGCAGCCAAGATATGACAGTAGAAGCTTTCTTT.

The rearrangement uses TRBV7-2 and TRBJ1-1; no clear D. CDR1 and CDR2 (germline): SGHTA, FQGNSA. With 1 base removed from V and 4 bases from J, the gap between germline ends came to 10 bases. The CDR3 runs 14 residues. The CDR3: CASSLGGPSTEAFF. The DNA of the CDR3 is TGTGCCAGCAGCTTAGGCGGGCCATCCACTGAAGCTTTCTTT.

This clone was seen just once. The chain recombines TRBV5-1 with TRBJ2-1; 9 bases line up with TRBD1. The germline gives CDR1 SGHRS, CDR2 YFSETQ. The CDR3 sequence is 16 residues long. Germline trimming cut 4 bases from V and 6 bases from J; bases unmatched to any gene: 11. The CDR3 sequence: CASSPFTGGAFNEQFF. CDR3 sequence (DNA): TGCGCCAGCAGCCCATTTACAGGGGGCGCTTTCAATGAGCAGTTCTTC.

The CDR3 DNA sequence: TGTGCCAGCTCAGAAACTAGCGGGGGGCCCCCATTGAAGTATTTT. It yields the protein CASSETSGGPPLKYF. The chain is built from TRBV18 and TRBJ2-3; 12 bases agree with TRBD2. Germline V CDR1 and CDR2: KGHSH, LQKENI. V was pared by 5 bases and J by 13 bases, with 13 bases of the junction left unmatched. The CDR3 runs to 15 residues.